Included here is one TCR beta chain sequence, with context. Sample-barcoded 5' priming and a J-beta primer mix drove a second PCR of roughly 7 to 11 cycles. Each CDR3 protein gets one entry after TCRdb re-called the 5' RACE reads with MiXCR. This table has 540,000 or so distinct CDR3 sequences, about 26% appearing once. This specimen comes from a study of blood T cells in healthy people across ages. Looked up from germline, CDR1 is SGDLS and CDR2 is YYNGEE. The CDR3 totals 17 residues. The V end was cut by 0 bases, the J end by 1 base, with 14 bases between. The V and J genes are TRBV9 and TRBJ2-1; D might be TRBD1 (7 bases). Sequenced input: blood. This sequence originates from a woman between 70 and 85 years old in good health. Here the CDR3 DNA reads TGTGCCAGCAGCGTAGGACTAGGGGGCCTGTCCTACAATGAGCAGTTCTTC. Encoded protein: CASSVGLGGLSYNEQFF.